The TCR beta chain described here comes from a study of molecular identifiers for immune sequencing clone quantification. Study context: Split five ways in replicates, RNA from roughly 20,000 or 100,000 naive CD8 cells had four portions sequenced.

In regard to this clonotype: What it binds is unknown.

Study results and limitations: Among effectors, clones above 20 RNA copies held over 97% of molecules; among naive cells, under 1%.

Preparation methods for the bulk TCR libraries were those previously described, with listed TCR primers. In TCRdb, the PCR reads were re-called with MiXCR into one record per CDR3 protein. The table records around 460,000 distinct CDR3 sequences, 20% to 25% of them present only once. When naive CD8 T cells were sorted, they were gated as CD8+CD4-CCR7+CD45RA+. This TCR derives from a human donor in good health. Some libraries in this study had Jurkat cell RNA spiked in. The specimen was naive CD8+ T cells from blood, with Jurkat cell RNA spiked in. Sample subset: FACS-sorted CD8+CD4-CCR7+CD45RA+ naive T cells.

The CDR3 here is CASSPTGTGVVEQYF. For the CDR3, the DNA is TGCGCCAGCAGCCCGACCGGGACAGGGGTTGTCGAGCAGTACTTC. The V gene is TRBV4-1, the J gene TRBJ2-7; 10 bases align to TRBD1. CDR1 is MGHRA and CDR2 is YSYEKL in the germline V gene. Losses at the gene ends were 4 bases for V and 6 bases for J; bases not matched to a gene: 9. CDR3 size: 15 residues.